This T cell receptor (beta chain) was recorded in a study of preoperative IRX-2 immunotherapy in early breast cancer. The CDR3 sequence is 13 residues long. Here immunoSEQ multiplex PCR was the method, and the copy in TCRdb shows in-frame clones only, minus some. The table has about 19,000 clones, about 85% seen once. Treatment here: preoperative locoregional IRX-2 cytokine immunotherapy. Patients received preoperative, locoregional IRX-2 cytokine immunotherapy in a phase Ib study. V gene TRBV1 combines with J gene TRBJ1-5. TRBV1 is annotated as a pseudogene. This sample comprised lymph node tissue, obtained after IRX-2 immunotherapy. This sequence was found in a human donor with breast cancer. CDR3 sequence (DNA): TGCGCCAGCAGCCAAGATTGGGGGGTGGCCCAGCATTTT. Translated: CASSQDWGVAQHF.